These 28 T cell receptor beta chains share one sample of origin, sequenced in a study of follicular helper T cells after annual influenza vaccination. Time point specified: 2014-2015 season, pre-vaccination. Assay used: immunoSEQ multiplex PCR; TCRdb lists only in-frame clones, some missing. The repertoire has 11,000 to 15,000 clones, approximately 84% of them found once; the top ten carry roughly 0.28%. The source material was CXCR5- memory CD4+ T cells sorted from blood, sampled on the day of influenza vaccination. Receptors were obtained from an adult who received the influenza vaccine.

This rearrangement joins TRBV28 to TRBJ2-3; D is perhaps TRBD1 or TRBD2 (5 bases each). Trimming pared 6 bases from V and 0 bases from J, leaving 7 bases between. The CDR3 spans 13 residues. Germline CDR1 reads MDHEN; CDR2 reads SYDVKM. In nucleotides, the CDR3 is TGTGCCAGCAGACGGGACAGCACAGATACGCAGTATTTT. As protein: CASRRDSTDTQYF.

The CDR3 nucleotides are TGCAGCGTTGACGGAAGGGGTGGCTACACCTTC. Amino acids: CSVDGRGGYTF. The chain uses TRBV29-1 and TRBJ1-2; maybe TRBD1 (5 bases). This CDR3 is 11 amino acids long. V dropped 3 bases and J dropped 7 bases, with 9 bases sitting between them. Germline values: CDR1 SQVTM, CDR2 ANQGSEA.

This chain connects TRBV7-2 to TRBJ1-6, with D possibly matching TRBD1 (5 bases). Looked up from germline, CDR1 is SGHTA and CDR2 is FQGNSA. CDR3 length: 16 amino acids. The V gene lost 1 base and the J gene lost 3 bases, with 10 bases spanning the gap. The CDR3 DNA reads as TGTGCCAGCAGCTTAGGCACAAGGGGCTATAATTCACCCCTCCACTTT. This translates into CASSLGTRGYNSPLHF. The entire variable domain, with the rest obtained from reference TRBV7-2 and TRBJ1-6, is as follows: GAGVSQSPSNKVTEKGKDVELRCDPISGHTALYWYRQSLGQGLEFLIYFQGNSAPDKSGLPSDRFSAERTGGSVSTLTIQRTQQEDSAVYLCASSLGTRGYNSPLHFGNGTRLTVT.

The J gene is TRBJ2-2, the V gene TRBV5-4, with D maybe TRBD2 (5 bases). This CDR3 contains 14 residues. CDR1 is SGHNT, CDR2 YYREEE, per germline (reference sequence). The V end was cut by 2 bases, the J end by 4 bases, with 9 bases between. CDR3: CASSLTGVTGELFF. DNA for the CDR3: TGTGCCAGCAGCTTAACCGGGGTCACCGGGGAGCTGTTTTTT.

This sequence joins TRBV7-9 and TRBJ1-4; D is unresolved. CDR1 is SEHNR, CDR2 FQNEAQ, per germline (reference sequence). This CDR3 is 13 amino acids long. The V gene lost 6 bases and the J gene lost 14 bases, with 19 bases spanning the gap. Here the CDR3 DNA reads TGTGCCAGCAGTTCCCCTCACGCCGGTGGGCTGTTTTTT. Residues: CASSSPHAGGLFF.

The V call is TRBV7-3, the J call TRBJ2-2; 7 nucleotides align to TRBD2. Germline V CDR1 and CDR2: SGHTA, FQGTGA. Germline trimming cut 1 base from V and 0 bases from J; bases unmatched to any gene: 5. The CDR3 is made up of 17 amino acids. The chain's CDR3 is CASSLRVAGANTGELFF. The CDR3 bases are TGTGCCAGCAGCTTAAGGGTAGCGGGCGCGAACACCGGGGAGCTGTTTTTT.

The rearrangement links TRBV21-1 to TRBJ1-5; TRBD1, the table's D call, was not compared with the DNA. TRBV21-1 has pseudogene status. This CDR3 has 16 residues. The CDR3 loop is CASSTKDNYPNQPQHF. In DNA form, the CDR3 reads TGTGCCAGCAGCACAAAGGACAACTACCCGAATCAGCCCCAGCATTTT.

The chain couples TRBV28 to TRBJ2-5, with 8 bases matching TRBD1. J gave up 7 bases and V 7 bases, and 8 bases lay outside the gene matches. The CDR3 totals 13 residues. In germline, CDR1 is MDHEN, CDR2 SYDVKM. As DNA, the CDR3 is TGTGCCAGCATGGGGACAGGCCTCCTGACCCAGTACTTC. Translating gives CASMGTGLLTQYF.

This clone has just one count. The same CDR3 also results from other DNA sequences found in this sample. V usage is TRBV5-8 and J usage is TRBJ2-2; a possible D gene is TRBD2 (6 bases). The CDR3 spans 17 residues. Looked up from germline, CDR1 is SGHTS and CDR2 is YDEGEE. V shed 0 bases and J shed 6 bases, with 18 bases lying between them. The CDR3 bases are TGTGCCAGCAGCTTGGCGCTTTTGGGGGGTCGCCCCGGGGAGCTGTTTTTT. It specifies CASSLALLGGRPGELFF.

The chain links TRBV11-2 to TRBJ1-2, with 7 bases identical to TRBD1. This CDR3 is built from 15 residues. Germline-derived CDR1 and CDR2 are SGHAT and FQNNGV. The J segment lost 1 base and the V segment lost 5 bases, leaving 7 bases of the junction unmatched. In DNA form, the CDR3 reads TGTGCCAGCAGCAGGAACAGGGGTGGTAACTATGGCTACACCTTC. Translating gives CASSRNRGGNYGYTF.

The V and J genes are TRBV5-1 and TRBJ2-7; TRBD2 might be the D (6 bases). This CDR3 spans 17 amino acids. Trimming left V 2 bases short and J 2 bases short, with 20 bases between. The germline V gene encodes CDR1 SGHRS and CDR2 YFSETQ. CDR3 sequence reads: CASSFSRGSGTPYEQYF. The CDR3 nucleotides are TGCGCCAGCAGCTTTTCGAGAGGTAGTGGGACTCCCTACGAGCAGTACTTC.

The sample holds one count of this clone. This chain joins TRBV7-8 and TRBJ2-5, with D unresolved. Per germline, CDR1 SGHVS and CDR2 FQNEAQ. Trimming removed 5 bases at V and 7 bases at J, with 11 bases between. CDR3 length: 12 amino acids. The CDR3 DNA follows: TGTGCCAGCAGCCCTCGATCGGGGACCCAGTACTTC. Protein sequence: CASSPRSGTQYF.

The CDR3 nucleotides are TGTGCCAGCAGCCTCCAGGGAAGGACGAACACTGAAGCTTTCTTT. Translated: CASSLQGRTNTEAFF. V gene TRBV7-3 combines with J gene TRBJ1-1; a weak D match, TRBD1 (5 bases). Deletions cut 5 bases from V and 1 base from J, with 14 bases between. Germline CDR1 reads SGHTA; CDR2 reads FQGTGA. This CDR3 spans 15 amino acids.

This chain uses TRBV6-4 with TRBJ2-3, with no clear D. The CDR3 runs 15 residues. Germline V gene data show CDR1 as MRHNA and CDR2 as SNTAGT. V was cut by 3 bases and J by 2 bases, with 12 bases left in between. The CDR3 DNA is TGTGCCAGCAGTGAAAAGCGCAAAGCCACAGATACGCAGTATTTT. It codes for CASSEKRKATDTQYF.

The chain recombines TRBV2 with TRBJ2-5; D unclear. V lost 8 bases, J lost 2 bases, and 15 bases lay in between. The CDR3 contains 14 residues. Germline loops: CDR1 SNHLY, CDR2 FYNNEI. CDR3 protein: CASEKSTTQETQYF. For the CDR3, the DNA is TGTGCCAGCGAGAAATCGACAACGCAAGAGACCCAGTACTTC.

The rearrangement links TRBV5-1 to TRBJ2-3; TRBD1 might be the D (5 bases). Looked up from germline, CDR1 is SGHRS and CDR2 is YFSETQ. The CDR3 is made up of 14 amino acids. V was clipped by 0 bases and J by 0 bases, with 5 bases between them. The chain's CDR3 is CASSLGTSTDTQYF. As DNA, the CDR3 is TGCGCCAGCAGCTTGGGGACAAGCACAGATACGCAGTATTTT.

This rearrangement joins TRBV7-2 to TRBJ2-3; TRBD1 matches 7 bases. From germline, CDR1 is SGHTA and CDR2 FQGNSA. The CDR3 consists of 15 residues. V was pared by 5 bases and J by 3 bases, with 8 bases of the junction left unmatched. CDR3 sequence: CASSPRQGRTDTQYF. The CDR3 coding sequence is TGTGCCAGCAGCCCCCGACAGGGAAGGACAGATACGCAGTATTTT.

J is TRBJ2-4 and V is TRBV7-2; perhaps TRBD2 as D (7 bases). The CDR3 is made up of 19 amino acids. Trimming shortened V by 2 bases and J by 0 bases, and 20 bases separated the two germline ends. Germline-derived CDR1 and CDR2 are SGHTA and FQGNSA. As DNA, the CDR3 is TGTGCCAGCAGCTTACGGTCCCAAGGGGGGGGATTAGCCAAAAACATTCAGTACTTC. It translates to CASSLRSQGGGLAKNIQYF.

This chain links TRBV14 with TRBJ2-3; maybe TRBD2 (7 bases). The CDR3 has 18 amino acids. Trimming pared 0 bases from V and 5 bases from J, leaving 21 bases between. Germline loops: CDR1 SGHDN, CDR2 FVKESK. In DNA form, the CDR3 reads TGTGCCAGCAGCCAAGATGAATATGGCGGGGGCATCAGAGATACGCAGTATTTT. Its translation is CASSQDEYGGGIRDTQYF.

The chain uses TRBV7-9 and TRBJ2-5; maybe TRBD2 (5 bases). V was cut by 5 bases and J by 4 bases, with 8 bases left in between. Per the germline V gene, CDR1 is SEHNR and CDR2 is FQNEAQ (reference sequence). The CDR3 runs to 12 residues. The CDR3 DNA sequence: TGTGCCAGCAGCCGGACTGGAGAGACCCAGTACTTC. Translation gives CASSRTGETQYF. Full variable domain (remainder filled in from reference TRBV7-9 and TRBJ2-5): DTGVSQNPRHKITKRGQNVTFRCDPISEHNRLYWYRQTLGQGPEFLTYFQNEAQLEKSRLLSDRFSAERPKGSFSTLEIQRTEQGDSAMYLCASSRTGETQYFGPGTRLLVL.

The CDR3 nucleotides are TGTGCCAGTAGTGGGACAGGAAAGACTTATAGCAATCAGCCCCAGCATTTT. Its translation is CASSGTGKTYSNQPQHF. The chain couples TRBV19 to TRBJ1-5; 8 bases map to TRBD1. After removal of 5 bases from V and 0 bases from J, the junction contained 9 bases not matched to a gene. There are 17 residues in the CDR3. The V gene's germline CDR1 is LNHDA and CDR2 SQIVND (reference sequence).

This clone was picked up a small number of times. The chain is built from TRBV5-4 and TRBJ1-4; D is ambiguous. From germline, CDR1 is SGHNT and CDR2 YYREEE (reference sequence). This CDR3 is built from 14 residues. V lost 4 bases to trimming and J lost 8 bases, with 15 bases between them. The CDR3 protein is CASSRRVGAEKLFF. The CDR3 DNA reads as TGTGCCAGCAGCCGGAGGGTCGGCGCGGAAAAACTGTTTTTT.

The genes are TRBV28 and TRBJ2-6; TRBD2 might be the D (7 bases). Trimming pared 3 bases from V and 0 bases from J, leaving 9 bases between. CDR1 and CDR2 from the germline V gene are MDHEN and SYDVKM. This CDR3 spans 16 amino acids. The CDR3 coding sequence is TGTGCCAGCAGTTTGGGGGGGCTCTCTGGGGCCAACGTCCTGACTTTC. Protein sequence: CASSLGGLSGANVLTF. The full variable domain, in which reference TRBV28 and TRBJ2-6 provide the parts outside the CDR3, is DVKVTQSSRYLVKRTGEKVFLECVQDMDHENMFWYRQDPGLGLRLIYFSYDVKMKEKGDIPEGYSVSREKKERFSLILESASTNQTSMYLCASSLGGLSGANVLTFGAGSRLTVL.

The chain is built from TRBV7-9 and TRBJ2-2; 8 positions match TRBD1. This CDR3 contains 14 residues. Germline lookup yields CDR1 SEHNR and CDR2 FQNEAQ (reference sequence). V shed 3 bases and J 6 bases; nucleotides not matched to a gene: 3. The CDR3 is CASSFPQGAGELFF. The CDR3 nucleotides are TGTGCCAGCAGCTTTCCACAGGGGGCCGGGGAGCTGTTTTTT. The full variable domain, with the rest looked up from reference TRBV7-9 and TRBJ2-2, is DTGVSQNPRHKITKRGQNVTFRCDPISEHNRLYWYRQTLGQGPEFLTYFQNEAQLEKSRLLSDRFSAERPKGSFSTLEIQRTEQGDSAMYLCASSFPQGAGELFFGEGSRLTVL.

V gene TRBV4-3 combines with J gene TRBJ1-1; D is perhaps TRBD1 (5 bases). V shed 0 bases and J shed 7 bases, with 12 bases lying between them. CDR1 and CDR2 from the germline V gene are LGHNA and YSLEER. This CDR3 comprises 14 residues. The CDR3 bases are TGCGCCAGCAGCCAAGATGTGGGGACTCGTGAAGCTTTCTTT. Amino acids: CASSQDVGTREAFF.

The chain carries TRBV28 and TRBJ1-5; 9 bases align to TRBD1. The CDR3 covers 15 residues. The trim removed 4 bases at V and 7 bases at J, leaving 8 bases unmatched. Germline V gene sequence: CDR1 MDHEN, CDR2 SYDVKM. The CDR3 is CASSSPGQGGQPQHF. CDR3 DNA: TGTGCCAGCAGTTCACCGGGACAGGGAGGACAGCCCCAGCATTTT.

In this sample, this clone turned up a few times. V usage is TRBV5-7 and J usage is TRBJ2-7; D uncertain. Being an ORF, TRBV5-7 has a function that is uncertain. CDR3 length equals 15 residues. Trimming stripped 0 bases from V and 5 bases from J, with 15 bases between. The CDR3 coding sequence is TGTGCCAGCAGCTTGGGTGGTGTAGGGCCCCACGAGCAGTACTTC. Translated, it gives CASSLGGVGPHEQYF.

The chain recombines TRBV28 with TRBJ1-2, with 9 bases that match TRBD1. The CDR3 has 20 amino acids. The V and J ends lost 3 bases and 4 bases, in that order; junction bases with no gene match: 21. Germline lookup yields CDR1 MDHEN and CDR2 SYDVKM. The CDR3 nucleotides are TGTGCCAGCAGTTTGGTCGACCCCGGGACAGGGACCCGAGTTGGCTATGGCTACACCTTC. It specifies CASSLVDPGTGTRVGYGYTF.